This T cell receptor beta chain appears in the sequencing data of a study of T cells in Graves' hyperthyroidism and ophthalmopathy. General study findings and limits: Through a model of 13 V-J features, ophthalmopathy was separated from stable hyperthyroidism. The model predicted ophthalmopathy a median about 6.6 months before onset.

Amplification targeted TCR beta CDR3 regions from RNA transcripts. With the HTBI primer set, the TCR CDR3 went through a first round of RT-PCR. TCRdb re-called the multiplex PCR reads through MiXCR, storing one row per CDR3 protein. The table records about 510,000 distinct CDR3 sequences, about 14% of them present only once. The hyperthyroidism was newly diagnosed and had lasted under 2 months; the patients were aged 18 to 65. CDR3 length equals 12 residues. The germline V and J ends were trimmed by 2 bases and 4 bases, with 4 bases remaining between them. CDR1 and CDR2 (germline): KGHSH, LQKENI. This clonotype was recorded at least ten times. What it recognizes is unknown.

The chain joins TRBV18 to TRBJ2-3, with D unclear. The sample comprised blood. The TCR sequence derives from a woman between 40 and 50 years old with Graves' hyperthyroidism. Here the CDR3 reads CASSPWADTQYF. The CDR3, as DNA: TGTGCCAGCTCACCATGGGCAGATACGCAGTATTTT. Full variable domain (remainder filled in from reference TRBV18 and TRBJ2-3): NAGVMQNPRHLVRRRGQEARLRCSPMKGHSHVYWYRQLPEEGLKFMVYLQKENIIDESGMPKERFSAEFPKEGPSILRIQQVVRGDSAAYFCASSPWADTQYFGPGTRLTVL.